What follows are 26 T cell receptor beta chains derived from one specimen sequenced in a study of blood T cells in healthy people across ages. Using a J-beta primer mix together with a sample-barcoded 5' primer, a second PCR was run for 7 to 11 cycles. TCRdb passed the 5' RACE reads through MiXCR, listing each CDR3 protein once. The table records over a million distinct CDR3 sequences, approximately 42% of them present only once. The specimen was blood. The receptors shown here come from a woman in her late teens or twenties in good health.

With respect to this clonotype: A read error may account for a junction end that differs from germline. V usage is TRBV7-3 and J usage is TRBJ2-2; 9 bases are shared with TRBD1. The germline CDR1 and CDR2 sequences are SGHTA and FQGTGA. This CDR3 is built from 17 residues. The CDR3 coding sequence is TGTGCCAGCAGCACACCACCCGGGACAGGGAACCCCGGGGAGCTGTTTTTT. Amino acid sequence: CASSTPPGTGNPGELFF.

The chain uses TRBV3-1 and TRBJ2-2, with TRBD2 as a possible D gene (6 bases). CDR3 length equals 17 residues. From germline, CDR1 is LGHDT and CDR2 YNNKEL (reference sequence). The V end was cut by 4 bases, the J end by 4 bases, with 19 bases between. CDR3 amino acids: CASSPNPTQGGTGELFF. CDR3 DNA: TGTGCCAGCAGCCCGAATCCAACGCAGGGAGGCACCGGGGAGCTGTTTTTT.

The genes are TRBV3-1 and TRBJ2-7; no clear D gene. CDR1 is LGHDT and CDR2 is YNNKEL in the germline V gene (reference sequence). This CDR3 is built from 14 residues. V lost 7 bases, J lost 1 base, and 14 bases lay in between. CDR3 sequence reads: CASNSRLRSYEQYF. For the CDR3, the DNA is TGTGCCAGCAACTCACGATTACGATCCTACGAGCAGTACTTC.

The chain joins TRBV6-2 or TRBV6-3 to TRBJ2-7; D is unclear. The germline V gene has CDR1 MNHEY and CDR2 SVGEGT. The CDR3 length is 13 residues. Trimming removed 2 bases at V and 6 bases at J, with 11 bases between. The CDR3 nucleotides are TGTGCCAGCAGTTACCCTAGGTTGGGCGAGCAGTACTTC. Its translation is CASSYPRLGEQYF.

This clonotype was counted a few times. This chain joins TRBV7-9 and TRBJ2-7, with D uncertain. There are 12 residues in the CDR3. The ends were cut back, 4 bases at V and 5 bases at J, with 9 bases in the middle. Germline loops: CDR1 SEHNR, CDR2 FQNEAQ (reference sequence). The CDR3 loop is CASSSIQDEQYF. The DNA for the CDR3 is TGTGCCAGCAGCTCCATCCAGGACGAGCAGTACTTC.

The V and J genes are TRBV5-1 and TRBJ2-3; D unresolved. Germline V CDR1 and CDR2: SGHRS, YFSETQ. The length of the CDR3 is 12 residues. Trimming shortened V by 7 bases and J by 4 bases, and 10 bases separated the two germline ends. The CDR3: CASPPVPDTQYF. In nucleotides, the CDR3 is TGCGCCAGCCCCCCGGTCCCAGATACGCAGTATTTT.

This clonotype showed up just a few times. V gene TRBV27 combines with J gene TRBJ2-7; TRBD1 is a possible D gene (6 bases). V was pared by 5 bases and J by 2 bases, with 19 bases between. CDR1 is MNHEY, CDR2 SMNVEV, per germline (reference sequence). The CDR3 runs to 16 residues. CDR3 in amino acids: CASSRTDQWGPYEQYF. The CDR3 coding sequence is TGTGCCAGCAGTCGGACAGACCAATGGGGCCCCTACGAGCAGTACTTC.

The CDR3: CASRGLAGPGGTDTQYF. CDR3 DNA: TGTGCCAGCCGGGGCCTAGCGGGTCCCGGCGGCACAGATACGCAGTATTTT. The rearrangement uses TRBV27 and TRBJ2-3; 8 positions match TRBD2. The CDR3 contains 17 residues. Germline CDR1 MNHEY, CDR2 SMNVEV (reference sequence). Trimming at V came to 8 bases and at J to 1 base, leaving 14 bases not matched to a gene.

The CDR3 coding sequence is TGTGCCAGCAGTGTAGGGAACAATCAGCCCCAGCATTTT. It translates to CASSVGNNQPQHF. The chain has TRBV2 and TRBJ1-5; D is undetermined. This CDR3 comprises 13 residues. Trimming took off 4 bases at V and 3 bases at J, with 7 bases between the two ends. The germline V gene encodes CDR1 SNHLY and CDR2 FYNNEI.

This clonotype was seen once. In nucleotides, the CDR3 is TGTGCCAGCAGCAAAGGATGGAGAGAACCGAACACTGAAGCTTTCTTT. Protein sequence: CASSKGWREPNTEAFF. The V and J genes are TRBV21-1 and TRBJ1-1. TRBV21-1 is an annotated pseudogene. This CDR3 has 16 amino acids.

The chain uses TRBV28 and TRBJ2-1; D not resolved. Trimming shortened V by 5 bases and J by 5 bases, and 10 bases separated the two germline ends. The CDR3 consists of 13 residues. CDR1 is MDHEN, CDR2 SYDVKM, per germline. The CDR3 sequence is CASSPWSDNEQFF. The CDR3 DNA sequence: TGTGCCAGCAGTCCGTGGTCTGACAATGAGCAGTTCTTC.

This clonotype was observed a handful of times. The V and J genes are TRBV9 and TRBJ2-7; TRBD1 agrees at 12 bases. CDR1 and CDR2 (germline): SGDLS, YYNGEE. This CDR3 spans 15 amino acids. The V segment lost 5 bases and the J segment 3 bases; nucleotides outside the gene matches: 6. CDR3 in DNA: TGTGCCAGCAGGAAAGGGACAGGGGGCATCTACGAGCAGTACTTC. Its translation: CASRKGTGGIYEQYF.

This sequence joins TRBV2 and TRBJ2-5, with 7 bases aligning to TRBD2. Germline CDR1 is SNHLY and CDR2 is FYNNEI. This CDR3 is built from 16 residues. The ends lost 4 bases at V and 1 base at J; junction bases unmatched: 9. CDR3 DNA sequence: TGTGCCAGCAGTGCGTTTCGGGAGGAACCCCAAGAGACCCAGTACTTC. Residues: CASSAFREEPQETQYF.

The rearrangement uses TRBV7-8 and TRBJ1-2; no firm D call. The V gene lost 2 bases and the J gene lost 2 bases, with 12 bases spanning the gap. This CDR3 is 15 amino acids long. In germline, CDR1 is SGHVS, CDR2 FQNEAQ. The CDR3 loop reads CASSLNLIGNYGYTF. DNA for the CDR3: TGTGCCAGCAGCTTAAATTTGATAGGAAACTATGGCTACACCTTC.

The chain has TRBV29-1 and TRBJ2-1, with D unresolved. The V gene's germline CDR1 is SQVTM and CDR2 ANQGSEA. This CDR3 contains 14 residues. V was clipped by 3 bases and J by 1 base, with 10 bases between them. CDR3 sequence reads: CSVEGIRSYNEQFF. CDR3 nucleotides: TGCAGCGTTGAGGGGATAAGGTCCTACAATGAGCAGTTCTTC.

The V gene is TRBV6-5, the J gene TRBJ2-1; TRBD2 aligns across 12 bases. The V gene's germline CDR1 is MNHEY and CDR2 SVGAGI. Unmatched junction bases numbered 3, after V lost 0 bases and J lost 6 bases. This CDR3 has 16 residues. The CDR3 DNA reads TGTGCCAGCAGTTACTCGTCTAGCGGGAGGGGCAATGAGCAGTTCTTC. Protein product: CASSYSSSGRGNEQFF.

This chain connects TRBV5-1 to TRBJ2-7, with 7 bases identical to TRBD1. The CDR3 spans 14 residues. Germline loops: CDR1 SGHRS, CDR2 YFSETQ. With 4 bases clipped from V and 7 bases from J, the junction kept 11 bases outside the gene matches. The chain's CDR3 is CASSPAEGAEEQYF. The CDR3 coding sequence is TGCGCCAGCAGCCCCGCAGAGGGGGCAGAAGAGCAGTACTTC.

The rearrangement joins TRBV14 to TRBJ2-3; no clear D. Trimming took off 0 bases at V and 1 base at J, with 17 bases between the two ends. The germline V gene encodes CDR1 SGHDN and CDR2 FVKESK. The CDR3 sequence is 18 residues long. The CDR3 is CASSQDHGAGFGTDTQYF. CDR3 in DNA: TGTGCCAGCAGCCAAGATCACGGAGCAGGTTTTGGCACAGATACGCAGTATTTT.

The chain couples TRBV5-1 to TRBJ2-7; D call uncertain. The CDR3 length is 17 residues. The germline V gene has CDR1 SGHRS and CDR2 YFSETQ. Deletions cut 0 bases from V and 0 bases from J, with 16 bases between. CDR3: CASSLAPVGSSSYEQYF. As DNA, the CDR3 is TGCGCCAGCAGCTTGGCCCCCGTAGGGTCTAGCTCCTACGAGCAGTACTTC.

The count of this clonotype is one. V gene TRBV5-1 combines with J gene TRBJ1-1, with a possible D match to TRBD1 (6 bases). The V gene lost 9 bases and the J gene lost 1 base, with 16 bases spanning the gap. CDR3 length: 14 residues. CDR1 is SGHRS and CDR2 is YFSETQ in the germline V gene. The CDR3 is CATAPGQPNTEAFF. CDR3 sequence (DNA): TGCGCCACCGCTCCCGGACAGCCGAACACTGAAGCTTTCTTT.

This clonotype was seen only a few times. The CDR3 sequence: CASSVGVGRTDGYTF. CDR3 in DNA: TGTGCCAGCAGCGTAGGGGTAGGCCGGACAGATGGCTACACCTTC. The J gene is TRBJ1-2, the V gene TRBV9, with D possibly TRBD1 on 6 matching bases. Germline values: CDR1 SGDLS, CDR2 YYNGEE. This CDR3 is built from 15 residues. V was clipped by 0 bases and J by 6 bases, with 15 bases between them.

The chain has TRBV14 and TRBJ2-7, with TRBD2 matching over 12 bases. Germline V gene sequence: CDR1 SGHDN, CDR2 FVKESK. Trimming removed 4 bases from V and 2 bases from J; junction bases left unmatched: 9. CDR3 length: 17 amino acids. As DNA, the CDR3 is TGTGCCAGCAGCCCCGCGACTAGCGGGGGTCCAACCTACGAGCAGTACTTC. Protein sequence: CASSPATSGGPTYEQYF.

About this clonotype: Since the CDR3 does not end with the conserved phenylalanine or tryptophan, this likely comes from a read error. In DNA, the CDR3 is TGTGCCAGCAGTTTACGTAGCACAGATACGCAGTATTCT. It translates to CASSLRSTDTQYS. The genes are TRBV12-3 or TRBV12-4 and TRBJ2-3; D is ambiguous. Trimming stripped 2 bases from V and 0 bases from J, with 3 bases between. The CDR3 has 13 residues.

Note on this clonotype: This could be a read error, since a much larger clone is one nucleotide away. The chain is built from TRBV4-2 and TRBJ2-1; D is uncertain. The CDR3 runs 16 residues. The V gene's germline CDR1 is LGHNA and CDR2 YNFKEQ. The germline V and J ends were trimmed by 0 bases and 13 bases, with 22 bases remaining between them. CDR3 nucleotide sequence: TGTGCCAGCAGCCAAGAAGGTGGACCTAAGGGTGAGACCCAGTTCTTC. Its protein is CASSQEGGPKGETQFF.

This clonotype was recorded many times. The CDR3 DNA reads as TGTGCCAGCAGTTACGTGACAGGGGGCTATGAGCAGTTCTTC. As protein: CASSYVTGGYEQFF. The J gene is TRBJ2-1, the V gene TRBV6-5; TRBD1 matches 10 bases. There are 14 residues in the CDR3. The V segment lost 2 bases and the J segment 8 bases; nucleotides outside the gene matches: 3. Germline CDR1 is MNHEY and CDR2 is SVGAGI.

This chain uses TRBV18 with TRBJ2-1; no reliable D call. The CDR3 covers 11 residues. Trimming cost V 9 bases and J 5 bases, with 8 bases left between them. Germline CDR1 reads KGHSH; CDR2 reads LQKENI. The CDR3 reads CARTANNEQFF. The DNA of the CDR3 is TGTGCCAGAACGGCCAACAATGAGCAGTTCTTC.